This T cell receptor (beta chain) was observed in a study of T-cell reconstitution after alpha-beta-depleted transplantation in children. Study-level findings and limits: T cells produced anew were the main source of T-cell counts and diversity one year after transplant.

Unique molecular identifiers were incorporated into the prepared TCRbeta library. TCRdb ran MiXCR on the PCR reads and lists one entry per CDR3 protein. The sample lists about 27,000 distinct CDR3 sequences, 15% to 20% occurring once. This clonotype was counted a few times. Its antigen is not known. Germline V lookup: CDR1 SGHRS, CDR2 YFSETQ. The CDR3 is 15 residues long. V gave up 0 bases and J gave up 12 bases; unmatched junction bases: 8. Source: PBMCs, mostly from graft donor cells, taken 60 days after TCRalphabeta/CD19-depleted stem cell transplant. The clonotype was recovered from a male patient between 2 and 10 years old who had a stem cell transplant for acute lymphoblastic leukemia, so the T cells may come from the graft donor. The V gene is TRBV5-1, the J gene TRBJ2-1; 11 positions match TRBD2. The CDR3 here is CASSLAPGLAGLQFF. The DNA of the CDR3 is TGCGCCAGCAGCTTGGCCCCCGGACTAGCGGGCTTGCAGTTCTTC. Together with reference TRBV5-1 and TRBJ2-1, the CDR3 gives the full variable domain: KAGVTQTPRYLIKTRGQQVTLSCSPISGHRSVSWYQQTPGQGLQFLFEYFSETQRNKGNFPGRFSGRQFSNSRSEMNVSTLELGDSALYLCASSLAPGLAGLQFFGPGTRLTVL.